The rows below give T cell receptor beta chains drawn from one sample of a study of blood T cells in healthy people across ages. MiXCR, run by TCRdb on the 5' RACE reads, gives a single entry per CDR3 protein. The sample has some 1.4 million distinct CDR3 sequences, 40% to 50% seen once. Specimen: blood. These receptor sequences come from a young woman in good health. Each CDR3 is given with its conserved first and last residue. A D gene is named only where the DNA matches it firmly. Clone size is shown for a subset of rows, as once, few, many or a class of expanded clone.

TGTGCCAGCATTGGGGTTACCTACAATGAGCAGTTCTTC	CASIGVTYNEQFF	NA	few	TRBV6-6	TRBJ2-1
TGTGCCAGCAGCGTAGTGGAGGGGTACGATACGCAGTATTTT	CASSVVEGYDTQYF	NA	NA	TRBV9	TRBJ2-3
TGTGCCAGCAGCTTAGGCTGGGACTCAGACGTCTACAATGAGCAGTTCTTC	CASSLGWDSDVYNEQFF	NA	NA	TRBV7-9	TRBJ2-1
TGCGCCAGCGGGACGGCGGCAAACAATGAGCAGTTCTTC	CASGTAANNEQFF	NA	few	TRBV5-1	TRBJ2-1
TGTGCCACCAGCAGAGAGCGCGGAGGGGAGACCCAGTACTTC	CATSRERGGETQYF	NA	NA	TRBV15	TRBJ2-5
TGTGCCAGCAGTCCCGGACTAGCGGGAGCTGGCTACAATGAGCAGTTCTTC	CASSPGLAGAGYNEQFF	TRBD2	few	TRBV12-3/TRBV12-4	TRBJ2-1
TGTGCCAGCAGCCCCCCGCCGGCCTCCCAAGAGACCCAGTACTTC	CASSPPPASQETQYF	NA	NA	TRBV3-1	TRBJ2-5
TGTGCCACCAGTAACAGGGCTACGGGGCCCGGGGAGCTGTTTTTT	CATSNRATGPGELFF	NA	NA	TRBV24-1	TRBJ2-2
TGTGCCAGCGGCTTATTTCCAGATACGCAGTATTTT	CASGLFPDTQYF	NA	NA	TRBV6-2/TRBV6-3	TRBJ2-3
TGTGCCAGCCGAAAGCAGGCCCCCACAGATACGCAGTATTTT	CASRKQAPTDTQYF	NA	NA	TRBV6-5	TRBJ2-3
TGTGCCAGCAGCTGGGGGGGAGCGGCACCTTACGAGCAGTACTTC	CASSWGGAAPYEQYF	TRBD2	few	TRBV7-2	TRBJ2-7
TGTGCCAGCAGTTTTTCGGCGGCTATGGCGGGGGGCATAAGCTCCTACGAGCAGTACTTC	CASSFSAAMAGGISSYEQYF	TRBD2	NA	TRBV28	TRBJ2-7
TGCAGTGCTAGATACGGACTAGCGGGGGGGCCGTACAATGAGCAGTTCTTC	CSARYGLAGGPYNEQFF	TRBD2	NA	TRBV20-1	TRBJ2-1
TGCGCCAGCAGTCCCCCCGGAGCGAAGACCTACGAGCAGTACTTC	CASSPPGAKTYEQYF	NA	few	TRBV4-1	TRBJ2-7
TGTGCCAGCAGTTTATCGCAAAGCAATCAGCCCCAGCATTTT	CASSLSQSNQPQHF	NA	NA	TRBV12-3/TRBV12-4	TRBJ1-5
TGTGCCAGTACCCCTAACGGGGTTAGCAATCAGCCCCAGCATTTT	CASTPNGVSNQPQHF	NA	NA	TRBV12-3/TRBV12-4	TRBJ1-5
TGTGCCATCGGTGACCAAACACGTGCAACTAATGAAAAACTGTTTTTT	CAIGDQTRATNEKLFF	NA	NA	TRBV10-3	TRBJ1-4
TGCGCCAGCAGCGGGACAGGGGGCCCGTCGGGCTACACCTTC	CASSGTGGPSGYTF	TRBD1	once	TRBV5-1	TRBJ1-2
TGTGCCAGCACGGGCAAGGAGGCCTATGGCTACACCTTC	CASTGKEAYGYTF	NA	NA	TRBV2	TRBJ1-2
TGTGCCAGCAGTTACTCCGGGGAATATGGCTACACCTTC	CASSYSGEYGYTF	NA	once	TRBV6-5	TRBJ1-2
TGTGCCAGCCAGCCAGGGGGCTTTAACTATAGCTACACCTTC	CASQPGGFNYSYTF	TRBD1	NA	TRBV5-4	TRBJ1-2
TGCAGTGCTAGAAGGCCCCAGGGGGTCACTGAAGCTTTCTTT	CSARRPQGVTEAFF	TRBD1	NA	TRBV20-1	TRBJ1-1
TGTGCCAGCAGTCACGCCCTCACAAGGGATTCACCCCTCCACTTT	CASSHALTRDSPLHF	NA	NA	TRBV12-3/TRBV12-4	TRBJ1-6
TGTGCCAGCAGTTTTGGAGCCGGCTTACATTACGAGCAGTACTTC	CASSFGAGLHYEQYF	NA	few	TRBV12-3/TRBV12-4	TRBJ2-7